A single sample gave rise to the 24 T cell receptor beta chains below, sequenced in a study of vaccination effects on CD4 cells after COVID-19. These receptors have no known antigen. The table came from immunoSEQ multiplex PCR; TCRdb's copy has only in-frame clones and leaves some out. The sample shows about 54,000 clones, around 80% of them seen only once. Peptide-pool stimulation followed by sequencing identified expanded antigen-specific CD4+ clonotypes in the ViraFEST assay. With roughly 10 days of culture completed, CD4+ T cells were isolated. The sample in question was CD4+ T cells from PBMCs cultured with HCoV-229E spike peptides, obtained before COVID-19 vaccination. The source is a human donor who received a COVID-19 vaccine.

This clone was detected only a few times. This chain links TRBV2 with TRBJ2-7, with 7 bases aligning to TRBD2. CDR1 is SNHLY, CDR2 FYNNEI, per germline. The CDR3 has 14 residues. Losses at the gene ends were 7 bases for V and 0 bases for J; bases not matched to a gene: 6. CDR3 nucleotides: TGTGCCAGCAAGGACGGGAGGAGCTCCTACGAGCAGTACGTC. Protein: CASKDGRSSYEQYV.

This clone was observed a few times. This chain joins TRBV4-2 and TRBJ1-2; unclear D gene. CDR1 and CDR2 from the germline V gene are LGHNA and YNFKEQ. The CDR3 is 16 residues long. V lost 0 bases, J lost 3 bases, and 14 bases lay in between. The CDR3 loop reads CASSQDWAEGDYGYTF. The CDR3 nucleotides read TGTGCCAGCAGCCAAGATTGGGCAGAAGGTGACTATGGCTACACCTTC.

The CDR3 loop is CASSGDRVISAGLQPQHF. In DNA, the CDR3 is TGTGCCAGTAGTGGGGACAGGGTAATATCTGCCGGTCTTCAGCCCCAGCATTTT. This chain joins TRBV19 and TRBJ1-5; 9 bases are a match to TRBD1. The CDR3 spans 18 residues. V gave up 5 bases and J gave up 6 bases; unmatched junction bases: 17. Germline values: CDR1 LNHDA, CDR2 SQIVND (reference sequence).

The genes are TRBV7-3 and TRBJ2-1; TRBD1 matches 7 bases. The CDR3 is 14 amino acids. Germline values: CDR1 SGHTA, CDR2 FQGTGA. J lost 5 bases, V lost 2 bases, and 3 bases had no gene match. CDR3 loop: CASSLGDSHNEQFF. The CDR3 coding sequence is TGTGCCAGCAGCTTAGGGGACAGCCACAATGAGCAGTTCTTC.

V gene TRBV27 combines with J gene TRBJ1-5; D is uncertain. The germline CDR1 and CDR2 sequences are MNHEY and SMNVEV (reference sequence). V was clipped by 2 bases and J by 6 bases, with 8 bases between them. CDR3 size: 13 residues. CDR3 sequence: CASSLIYTQPQHF. The CDR3 bases are TGTGCCAGCAGTTTAATCTACACTCAGCCCCAGCATTTT.

This rearrangement joins TRBV11-3 to TRBJ2-2, with 8 bases that match TRBD1. Trimming took 7 bases from V and 0 from J; bases not matched to a gene: 7. CDR3 length: 16 residues. CDR1 is SGHNT, CDR2 YENEEA, per germline. CDR3 sequence: CASTRNRGTNTGELFF. CDR3 bases: TGTGCCAGCACCCGGAACAGGGGGACGAACACCGGGGAGCTGTTTTTT. Using reference TRBV11-3 and TRBJ2-2 for the parts outside the CDR3, the full variable domain is EAGVVQSPRYKIIEKKQPVAFWCNPISGHNTLYWYLQNLGQGPELLIRYENEEAVDDSQLPKDRFSAERLKGVDSTLKIQPAELGDSAVYLCASTRNRGTNTGELFFGEGSRLTVL.

J is TRBJ2-1 and V is TRBV6-5; D unclear. Germline-derived CDR1 and CDR2 are MNHEY and SVGAGI. CDR3 size: 13 residues. Trimming removed 0 bases at V and 6 bases at J, with 6 bases between. This chain's CDR3 is CASSYSKVNEQFF. In nucleotides, the CDR3 is TGTGCCAGCAGTTACTCAAAGGTCAATGAGCAGTTCTTC.

This chain uses TRBV27 with TRBJ2-1; 15 positions match TRBD2. The germline V gene has CDR1 MNHEY and CDR2 SMNVEV (reference sequence). Trimming removed 3 bases from V and 5 bases from J; junction bases left unmatched: 11. The CDR3 loop spans 19 amino acids. The CDR3 region is CASSFMGLAGGESHNEQFF. The CDR3 DNA sequence: TGTGCCAGCAGTTTTATGGGACTAGCGGGGGGAGAGTCCCACAATGAGCAGTTCTTC.

Only a few counts were recorded for this clone. The V and J genes are TRBV30 and TRBJ1-4; D gene unclear. The ends were cut back, 2 bases at V and 4 bases at J, with 8 bases in the middle. CDR1 GTSNPN and CDR2 SVGIG come from the germline V gene (reference sequence). This CDR3 spans 13 amino acids. The CDR3 reads CAWSPGLNEKLFF. CDR3 DNA: TGTGCCTGGAGTCCGGGCCTTAATGAAAAACTGTTTTTT.

The chain has TRBV9 and TRBJ2-2; 8 bases fit TRBD1. CDR1 and CDR2 from the germline V gene are SGDLS and YYNGEE. Losses at the gene ends were 0 bases for V and 5 bases for J; bases not matched to a gene: 0. The CDR3 totals 14 residues. The CDR3 loop is CASSVDRGTGELFF. CDR3 bases: TGTGCCAGCAGCGTAGACAGGGGGACCGGGGAGCTGTTTTTT.

For the CDR3, the DNA is TGTGCCAGCAGCCCCTTGGCGGGGACGGGGGTAGAGACCCAGTACTTC. Its translation: CASSPLAGTGVETQYF. The chain uses TRBV7-2 and TRBJ2-5; TRBD2 might be the D (6 bases). With 5 bases removed from V and 4 bases from J, the gap between germline ends came to 20 bases. CDR3 length equals 16 residues. Germline V CDR1 and CDR2: SGHTA, FQGNSA. The variable domain in full, completed from reference TRBV7-2 and TRBJ2-5, reads GAGVSQSPSNKVTEKGKDVELRCDPISGHTALYWYRQSLGQGLEFLIYFQGNSAPDKSGLPSDRFSAERTGGSVSTLTIQRTQQEDSAVYLCASSPLAGTGVETQYFGPGTRLLVL.

V and J are TRBV2 and TRBJ2-7, with TRBD2 as a possible D gene (6 bases). V was shortened by 3 bases and J by 0 bases, with 12 bases between the two germline ends. CDR3 length equals 15 residues. Germline V gene sequence: CDR1 SNHLY, CDR2 FYNNEI. For the CDR3, the DNA is TGTGCCAGCAGTGATCCAAGGGGAGGCTCCTACGAGCAGTACGTC. Translated, it gives CASSDPRGGSYEQYV.

CDR3 bases: TGTGCCAGCAGCTATCAAACAGGGGGCGCTACCAATGAAAAACTGTTTTTT. Amino acids: CASSYQTGGATNEKLFF. The rearrangement joins TRBV5-6 to TRBJ1-4, with 9 bases fitting TRBD1. V was clipped by 3 bases and J by 5 bases; unmatched bases: 11. CDR3 length: 17 residues. Germline V CDR1 and CDR2: SGHDT, YYEEEE.

The rearrangement uses TRBV6-1 and TRBJ2-7, with D possibly matching TRBD1 (5 bases). The CDR3 length is 14 residues. Between the trimmed V and J ends, which lost 2 bases and 4 bases, there was a span of 12 bases. CDR1 MNHNS and CDR2 SASEGT come from the germline V gene. DNA of the CDR3: TGTGCCAGCAGTGAACGGCAGGGAATTTACGAGCAGTACGTC. This codes for CASSERQGIYEQYV.

The chain combines TRBV13 with TRBJ1-6, with D perhaps TRBD1 (6 bases). This CDR3 has 14 amino acids. CDR1 and CDR2 (germline): PRHDT, FYEKMQ (reference sequence). Deletions cut 6 bases from V and 5 bases from J, with 11 bases between. The CDR3 DNA is TGTGCCAGCAGATTCCGGGACAATAATTCACCCCTCCACTTT. Its translation is CASRFRDNNSPLHF.

The chain combines TRBV19 with TRBJ1-6; no definite D call. Germline V gene data show CDR1 as LNHDA and CDR2 as SQIVND (reference sequence). V was trimmed by 6 bases and J by 7 bases, leaving 13 bases between them. CDR3 length equals 14 residues. DNA of the CDR3: TGTGCCAGTAGGGTGGACCAGTTAAATTCACCCCTCCACTTT. Translation: CASRVDQLNSPLHF.

V and J are TRBV5-1 and TRBJ2-7, with 12 positions matching TRBD1. V was clipped by 5 bases and J by 7 bases; unmatched bases: 7. Per the germline V gene, CDR1 is SGHRS and CDR2 is YFSETQ. The CDR3 length is 14 residues. CDR3: CASSSGQGAQEQYV. CDR3 nucleotides: TGCGCCAGCAGTTCGGGACAGGGGGCTCAGGAGCAGTACGTC.

The V gene is TRBV6-5, the J gene TRBJ1-3; D is unresolved. CDR1 is MNHEY and CDR2 is SVGAGI in the germline V gene. The V end was cut by 0 bases, the J end by 0 bases, with 9 bases between. The CDR3 loop spans 16 amino acids. CDR3 in DNA: TGTGCCAGCAGTTACTCGGGCCGATACTCTGGAAACACCATATATTTT. It translates to CASSYSGRYSGNTIYF.

V gene TRBV5-1 combines with J gene TRBJ1-1, with a tentative D call TRBD1 (5 bases). V was clipped by 0 bases and J by 6 bases, with 12 bases between them. The CDR3 extends over 14 amino acids. CDR1 and CDR2 (germline): SGHRS, YFSETQ. CDR3 DNA sequence: TGCGCCAGCAGCTTGGTGTTGGCGGGACCTGAAGCTTTCTTT. Translated, it gives CASSLVLAGPEAFF.

The J gene is TRBJ1-2, the V gene TRBV12-5; no definite D call. Germline V gene data show CDR1 as LGHNT and CDR2 as FRNRAP. The V gene lost 0 bases and the J gene lost 13 bases, with 18 bases spanning the gap. The CDR3 totals 14 residues. The CDR3 reads CASGLVGPPNGLTF. CDR3 nucleotide sequence: TGTGCTAGTGGTTTGGTAGGGCCTCCTAACGGTCTCACCTTC. The full variable domain, in which reference TRBV12-5 and TRBJ1-2 provide the parts outside the CDR3, is DARVTQTPRHKVTEMGQEVTMRCQPILGHNTVFWYRQTMMQGLELLAYFRNRAPLDDSGMPKDRFSAEMPDATLATLKIQPSEPRDSAVYFCASGLVGPPNGLTFGSGTRLTVV.

The J gene is TRBJ2-1, the V gene TRBV5-1, with 7 bases identical to TRBD1. This CDR3 contains 14 residues. The junction had 9 bases not matched to a gene; V was cut back by 9 bases and J by 3 bases. CDR1 and CDR2 from the germline V gene are SGHRS and YFSETQ. The CDR3 sequence: CATALTGYYNEQFF. Written as DNA, the CDR3 is TGCGCCACCGCCCTGACAGGGTACTACAATGAGCAGTTCTTC.

The CDR3 loop reads CASSLQQLTDTQYF. The DNA of the CDR3 is TGCGCCAGCAGCTTGCAACAGCTCACAGATACGCAGTATTTT. The chain recombines TRBV5-1 with TRBJ2-3; D not certain. Per germline, CDR1 SGHRS and CDR2 YFSETQ. V lost 1 base and J lost 2, with 8 bases in between. This CDR3 comprises 14 residues.

The CDR3: CASSQVADRASAKNIQYF. For the CDR3, the DNA is TGTGCCAGCAGCCAAGTGGCGGACCGGGCCTCAGCCAAAAACATTCAGTACTTC. The V and J genes are TRBV3-1 (or the pseudogene TRBV3-2) and TRBJ2-4, with D unclear. Looked up from germline, CDR1 is LGHDT and CDR2 is YNNKEL (reference sequence). V was cut by 1 base and J by 0 bases, with 16 bases left in between. CDR3 length: 18 amino acids.

This clone has only one observation. The V gene is TRBV7-8, the J gene TRBJ2-7; 8 bases align to TRBD2. CDR1 SGHVS and CDR2 FQNEAQ come from the germline V gene. J lost 1 base, V lost 2 bases, and 7 bases had no gene match. This CDR3 comprises 16 residues. The CDR3 DNA is TGTGCCAGCAGCTTACTCGGGGGGGCCGGATCCTACGAGCAGTACGTC. This codes for CASSLLGGAGSYEQYV.